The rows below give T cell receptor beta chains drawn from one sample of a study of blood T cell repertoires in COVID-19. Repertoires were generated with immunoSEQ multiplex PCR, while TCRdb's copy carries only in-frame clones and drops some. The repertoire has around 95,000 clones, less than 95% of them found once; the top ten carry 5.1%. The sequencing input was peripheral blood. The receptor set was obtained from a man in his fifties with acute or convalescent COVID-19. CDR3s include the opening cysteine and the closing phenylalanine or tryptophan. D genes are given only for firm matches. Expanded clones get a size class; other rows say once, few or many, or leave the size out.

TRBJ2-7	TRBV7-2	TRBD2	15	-	CASSPDSGGPPEQYF	TGTGCCAGCAGCCCAGACAGCGGGGGACCCCCCGAGCAGTACTTC
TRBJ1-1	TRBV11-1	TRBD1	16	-	CASSGLLTGAETEAFF	TGTGCCAGCAGCGGACTATTGACAGGGGCCGAAACCGAAGCTTTCTTT
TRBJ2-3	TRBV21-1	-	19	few	CASSTTGSGGQYSTDTQYF	TGTGCCAGCAGCACCACCGGCAGCGGGGGGCAGTATAGCACAGATACGCAGTATTTT
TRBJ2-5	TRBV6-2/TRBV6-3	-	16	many	CASSYSTLAIQETQYF	TGTGCCAGCAGTTACTCGACTTTAGCAATCCAAGAGACCCAGTACTTC
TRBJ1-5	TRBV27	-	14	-	CASSFGGARQPQHF	TGTGCCAGCAGTTTCGGGGGGGCTAGGCAGCCCCAGCATTTT
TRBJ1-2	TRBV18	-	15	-	CASSPRELNSYGYTF	TGTGCCAGCTCACCGCGAGAACTAAATAGCTATGGCTACACCTTC
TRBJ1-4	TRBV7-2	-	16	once	CASSLSAGSLNEKLFF	TGTGCCAGCAGCCTCTCCGCGGGGAGCCTCAATGAAAAACTGTTTTTT
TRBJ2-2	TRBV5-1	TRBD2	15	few	CASSLGGRGTGELFF	TGCGCCAGCAGCTTGGGCGGGAGAGGAACCGGGGAGCTGTTTTTT
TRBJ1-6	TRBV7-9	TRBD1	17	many	CASSLASGTGIGSPLHF	TGTGCCAGCAGCTTAGCCAGCGGGACAGGGATCGGATCACCCCTCCACTTT
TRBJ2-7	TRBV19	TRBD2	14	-	CASSILAGVNEQYF	TGTGCCAGTAGTATCCTAGCGGGAGTCAACGAGCAGTACTTC
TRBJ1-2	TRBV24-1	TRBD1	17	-	CATSALDGTGENYGYTF	TGTGCCACCAGTGCTCTAGACGGGACAGGGGAGAACTATGGCTACACCTTC
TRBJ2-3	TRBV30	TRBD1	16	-	CAWDLRVGGAADTQYF	TGTGCCTGGGACCTGCGTGTAGGGGGCGCAGCAGATACGCAGTATTTT
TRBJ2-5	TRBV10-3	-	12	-	CAISQSQETQYF	TGTGCCATCAGCCAATCACAAGAGACCCAGTACTTC
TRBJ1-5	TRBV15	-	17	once	CATSRAVGGYSNQPQHF	TGTGCCACCAGCAGAGCGGTGGGAGGGTATAGCAATCAGCCCCAGCATTTT